This TCR beta chain was observed in a study of vaccination effects on CD4 cells after COVID-19 (dated 2022 in TCRdb). In terms of the full investigation: Two doses of either the BNT162b2 or the mRNA-1273 mRNA SARS-CoV-2 vaccine were administered to participants. Pre-vaccine samples from a couple of convalescent patients were drawn 16 days and one week before the first dose, 142 and 148 days after COVID-19 diagnosis. The Oncomine TCR Beta short-read assay on an Illumina iSeq 100 was used to sequence cultures from other donors in the study. The study compared SARS-CoV-2 spike-specific CD4+ TCR repertoires before and after mRNA vaccination in COVID-19 convalescent patients and infection-naive vaccine recipients. Altogether, roughly 10 COVID-19 convalescent patients and a handful of SARS-CoV-2-naive healthy vaccine recipients made up the full study.

What the authors observed across the whole study: Limitations of the study were the small number of convalescent patients and the absence of early post-infection timepoints. Clones induced by infection and clones induced by vaccination both contracted markedly at late timepoints after vaccination, which fits with T cell responses waning over time. For convalescent patients, new clones induced by the vaccine made up most of the post-vaccine spike-reactive repertoire, and these new clones were largely distinct from the clones induced by infection.

Sequences DFQATT (CDR1) and SNEGSKA (CDR2) are obtained from the germline V gene (reference sequence). The CDR3, from cysteine to phenylalanine, totals 11 residues. Only the CDR3 portion is preserved as DNA: 33 bases, with reading frame beginning at the first base. A distance of 5 bases separates the germline ends of V and J, which lose 0 bases and 6 bases respectively. To identify antigen-specific CD4+ T cell clonotypes by their expansion, the ViraFEST assay first stimulated PBMC with viral peptide pools and then applied TCR sequencing. After more than 9 days of culture, CD4+ T cells were isolated with the EasySep CD4+ T cell isolation kit. PCR-confirmed SARS-CoV-2 infection had occurred in convalescent patients between March and December 2020, before the Alpha, Beta and Delta variants emerged in the United States. About 2.1 million PBMC per well were cultured with about 9.6 ug/ml peptides in IMDM containing approximately 4.7% human AB serum, about 9.6 IU/ml IL-2 and gentamicin. On days 3 and 7, half of the culture medium was replaced with fresh IL-2-containing medium. Unless otherwise noted, each peptide stimulation condition was cultured in triplicate wells. Using Ficoll-Paque Plus gradient centrifugation, PBMC were separated from whole blood and then either used fresh or cryopreserved at -140C. Overlapping peptide pools spanned the spike proteins of SARS-CoV-2 and the common cold coronaviruses HCoV-NL63, HCoV-OC43 and HCoV-229E. The QIAamp micro DNA kit was used to extract genomic DNA from the cultured CD4+ T cells.

The library came from the immunoSEQ multiplex PCR assay. TCR beta CDR3 sequencing was performed on DNA from the cultured, isolated CD4+ T cells. As for how the authors treated the data: Non-productive TCR sequences were discarded, and reads were trimmed to the CDR3 region, with only CDR3s of 7 or more amino acids retained. Antigen-specific clonotypes were identified with the MANAFEST web app by comparing expansion in peptide wells against reference cultures. Positive clones required FDR<0.05 expansion versus reference and all other wells, odds ratio above 5, and frequency above 0.1% in two replicate wells. A clonotype was defined as cross-reactive if the clonotype was significantly expanded both in SARS-CoV-2 spike wells and in at least one common cold coronavirus spike condition. Levenshtein distance calculated with the stringdist R package was used to assess CDR3 similarity, and unrooted trees were constructed with ape in R 3.6.1. TCRdb holds this immuneACCESS table with in-frame rearrangements only. Some clones are missing; in checked studies, unresolved V genes explain under half, and the rest has no known cause. The D gene and trimming were derived from the DNA, and the V and J assignments and clone size from that table. The sample table holds about 24,000 clones, of which approximately 76% were seen once. Around 17% of the sample is held by the ten biggest clonotypes.

As regards this clone: This clone's antigen is unknown. Base qualities are not at hand, and no much larger clone is one base apart.

The source is a human donor who had a prior SARS-CoV-2 infection. Sequenced material: CD4+ T cells from PBMCs cultured with SARS-CoV-2 spike peptides, taken before COVID-19 vaccination. This sample's cell subset or site label indicates: SARS-CoV-2 spike overlapping peptide pool stimulation. The receptor chain draws on TRBV20-1 and TRBJ1-1; no D gene call is confident. The CDR3 here reads CSARDSAEAFF. The sequenced DNA: TGCAGTGCTAGAGATAGTGCTGAAGCTTTCTTT.